These T cell receptor beta chains were read from a single sample in a study of blood T cell repertoires in COVID-19. This table comes from immunoSEQ multiplex PCR, and its TCRdb copy is limited to in-frame clones, with some not included. The sample carries about 90,000 clones, 75% to 85% recorded once. The sequencing input was peripheral blood. All receptors derive from a woman aged 70 to 79 with acute or convalescent COVID-19. Both conserved end residues are part of each CDR3. The order of the fields is J gene, V gene, D gene, clone size, CDR3 protein, CDR3 DNA. The D gene is left open where the match is weak. Not all rows give a size; the values are once, few, many and, for expanded clones, a class.

J gene: TRBJ2-3
V gene: TRBV5-4
D gene: TRBD1
clone size: .
CDR3 protein: CASSHRTGADTQYF
CDR3 DNA: TGTGCCAGCAGCCATCGGACAGGCGCAGATACGCAGTATTTT

J gene: TRBJ2-3
V gene: TRBV10-3
D gene: TRBD2
clone size: .
CDR3 protein: CAISEKGAGSTDTQYF
CDR3 DNA: TGTGCCATCAGTGAAAAAGGAGCGGGAAGCACAGATACGCAGTATTTT

J gene: TRBJ1-6
V gene: TRBV30
D gene: .
clone size: .
CDR3 protein: CAWSVVAYNSPLHF
CDR3 DNA: TGTGCCTGGAGTGTGGTGGCTTATAATTCACCCCTCCACTTT

J gene: TRBJ2-7
V gene: TRBV11-2
D gene: .
clone size: .
CDR3 protein: CASSSLQGNEQYF
CDR3 DNA: TGTGCCAGCAGCTCCCTCCAGGGGAACGAGCAGTACTTC

J gene: TRBJ2-7
V gene: TRBV2
D gene: .
clone size: .
CDR3 protein: CASQTSFDEQYF
CDR3 DNA: TGTGCCAGCCAAACTAGTTTCGACGAGCAGTACTTC

J gene: TRBJ2-7
V gene: TRBV5-6
D gene: .
clone size: .
CDR3 protein: CASSLWAAGRSYEQYF
CDR3 DNA: TGTGCCAGCAGCTTGTGGGCCGCGGGACGCTCCTACGAGCAGTACTTC

J gene: TRBJ1-1
V gene: TRBV18
D gene: TRBD1
clone size: .
CDR3 protein: CASSRQGNTEAFF
CDR3 DNA: TGTGCCAGCTCTCGACAGGGGAACACTGAAGCTTTCTTT

J gene: TRBJ1-4
V gene: TRBV5-1
D gene: .
clone size: .
CDR3 protein: CASTPGWAATNEKLFF
CDR3 DNA: TGCGCCAGCACCCCCGGTTGGGCAGCAACTAATGAAAAACTGTTTTTT

J gene: TRBJ1-4
V gene: TRBV19
D gene: .
clone size: few
CDR3 protein: CASSTPPRDEKLFF
CDR3 DNA: TGTGCCAGTAGTACCCCCCCTCGTGATGAAAAACTGTTTTTT

J gene: TRBJ1-6
V gene: TRBV28
D gene: TRBD1
clone size: .
CDR3 protein: CATTGGSYNSPLHF
CDR3 DNA: TGTGCCACGACAGGGGGCTCCTATAATTCACCCCTCCACTTT

J gene: TRBJ1-5
V gene: TRBV19
D gene: .
clone size: .
CDR3 protein: CASSIDTATPNQPQHF
CDR3 DNA: TGTGCCAGTAGTATAGATACGGCGACACCAAATCAGCCCCAGCATTTT

J gene: TRBJ1-1
V gene: TRBV7-2
D gene: TRBD1
clone size: .
CDR3 protein: CASSPRGDGAFF
CDR3 DNA: TGTGCCAGCAGCCCCAGGGGGGATGGGGCTTTCTTT

J gene: TRBJ1-5
V gene: TRBV3-1/TRBV3-2
D gene: .
clone size: .
CDR3 protein: CASSQDLNQPQHF
CDR3 DNA: TGTGCCAGCAGCCAAGACCTTAATCAGCCCCAGCATTTT

J gene: TRBJ2-1
V gene: TRBV19
D gene: .
clone size: .
CDR3 protein: CASSASPGTYNEQFF
CDR3 DNA: TGTGCCAGTAGCGCCAGTCCGGGAACCTACAATGAGCAGTTCTTC

J gene: TRBJ2-2
V gene: TRBV9
D gene: .
clone size: .
CDR3 protein: CASSPDGGGELFF
CDR3 DNA: TGTGCCAGCAGTCCGGACGGGGGCGGGGAGCTGTTTTTT

J gene: TRBJ1-2
V gene: TRBV20-1
D gene: .
clone size: once
CDR3 protein: CSASRSDYGYTF
CDR3 DNA: TGCAGTGCTAGTAGATCAGACTATGGCTACACCTTC

J gene: TRBJ1-2
V gene: TRBV5-8
D gene: .
clone size: .
CDR3 protein: CASTGERPSLFGYTF
CDR3 DNA: TGTGCCAGCACCGGGGAAAGGCCATCCCTCTTTGGCTACACCTTC

J gene: TRBJ1-2
V gene: TRBV3-1/TRBV3-2
D gene: .
clone size: once
CDR3 protein: CASSQDRGSFYGYTF
CDR3 DNA: TGTGCCAGCAGCCAAGATCGGGGGTCTTTCTATGGCTACACCTTC

J gene: TRBJ1-3
V gene: TRBV30
D gene: .
clone size: .
CDR3 protein: CAWSAGTGNTIYF
CDR3 DNA: TGTGCCTGGAGTGCAGGGACTGGAAACACCATATATTTT

J gene: TRBJ1-4
V gene: TRBV6-5
D gene: TRBD1
clone size: .
CDR3 protein: CASSYRGTDEKLFF
CDR3 DNA: TGTGCCAGCAGTTACCGGGGGACAGATGAAAAACTGTTTTTT

J gene: TRBJ2-5
V gene: TRBV5-5
D gene: TRBD1
clone size: .
CDR3 protein: CASSEQGRETQYF
CDR3 DNA: TGTGCCAGCAGCGAACAGGGGAGAGAGACCCAGTACTTC

J gene: TRBJ1-5
V gene: TRBV3-1/TRBV3-2
D gene: .
clone size: .
CDR3 protein: CASSLGVDQPQHF
CDR3 DNA: TGTGCCAGCAGCCTAGGGGTGGATCAGCCCCAGCATTTT

J gene: TRBJ1-2
V gene: TRBV3-1/TRBV3-2
D gene: .
clone size: .
CDR3 protein: CASSPAGSGYGYTF
CDR3 DNA: TGTGCCAGCAGCCCCGCCGGGAGTGGCTATGGCTACACCTTC

J gene: TRBJ2-1
V gene: TRBV28
D gene: TRBD2
clone size: .
CDR3 protein: CASSLGLRGLLNEQFF
CDR3 DNA: TGTGCCAGCAGTTTGGGGCTCCGGGGACTACTAAATGAGCAGTTCTTC

J gene: TRBJ2-7
V gene: TRBV28
D gene: TRBD1
clone size: .
CDR3 protein: CASSLPGQGTHEQYF
CDR3 DNA: TGTGCCAGCAGTTTACCGGGACAGGGGACCCACGAGCAGTACTTC

J gene: TRBJ1-5
V gene: TRBV28
D gene: TRBD1
clone size: .
CDR3 protein: CASIRQGFSNQPQHF
CDR3 DNA: TGTGCCAGCATCAGACAGGGATTCAGCAATCAGCCCCAGCATTTT

J gene: TRBJ1-1
V gene: TRBV7-9
D gene: TRBD1
clone size: .
CDR3 protein: CASSRQGQGTEAFF
CDR3 DNA: TGTGCCAGCAGCCGACAGGGCCAAGGTACTGAAGCTTTCTTT

J gene: TRBJ1-6
V gene: TRBV7-9
D gene: .
clone size: .
CDR3 protein: CASSLATGGRGSPLHF
CDR3 DNA: TGTGCCAGCAGCTTAGCAACGGGGGGCAGGGGTTCACCCCTCCACTTT

J gene: TRBJ2-4
V gene: TRBV28
D gene: .
clone size: few
CDR3 protein: CASSLAGTKNIQYF
CDR3 DNA: TGTGCCAGCAGTTTAGCAGGAACCAAAAACATTCAGTACTTC

J gene: TRBJ2-1
V gene: TRBV29-1
D gene: TRBD2
clone size: .
CDR3 protein: CSARTSGYNEQFF
CDR3 DNA: TGCAGCGCTAGGACTAGCGGATACAATGAGCAGTTCTTC

J gene: TRBJ1-2
V gene: TRBV3-1/TRBV3-2
D gene: .
clone size: .
CDR3 protein: CASSQEQGNYGYTF
CDR3 DNA: TGTGCCAGCAGCCAAGAGCAGGGCAACTATGGCTACACCTTC

J gene: TRBJ2-7
V gene: TRBV7-9
D gene: .
clone size: few
CDR3 protein: CASSFGDRFPYEQYF
CDR3 DNA: TGTGCCAGCAGCTTCGGGGATAGGTTTCCCTACGAGCAGTACTTC

J gene: TRBJ2-7
V gene: TRBV5-1
D gene: TRBD1
clone size: .
CDR3 protein: CASSFLPDRASEQYF
CDR3 DNA: TGCGCCAGCAGCTTCCTCCCGGACAGGGCATCCGAGCAGTACTTC

J gene: TRBJ1-1
V gene: TRBV6-6
D gene: TRBD1
clone size: .
CDR3 protein: CASSSGDRRNTEAFF
CDR3 DNA: TGTGCCAGCAGTTCAGGGGACAGGAGGAACACTGAAGCTTTCTTT

J gene: TRBJ2-2
V gene: TRBV9
D gene: TRBD2
clone size: few
CDR3 protein: CASSVAWTSGRDTGELFF
CDR3 DNA: TGTGCCAGCAGCGTAGCCTGGACTAGCGGGAGGGACACCGGGGAGCTGTTTTTT

J gene: TRBJ2-1
V gene: TRBV7-2
D gene: TRBD2
clone size: .
CDR3 protein: CASSLSASGGHNEQFF
CDR3 DNA: TGTGCCAGCAGCTTATCAGCTAGCGGGGGTCACAATGAGCAGTTCTTC

J gene: TRBJ2-2
V gene: TRBV27
D gene: TRBD1
clone size: .
CDR3 protein: CASSLLGQGNTGELFF
CDR3 DNA: TGTGCCAGCAGTTTATTGGGACAGGGGAACACCGGGGAGCTGTTTTTT

J gene: TRBJ2-1
V gene: TRBV5-1
D gene: TRBD2
clone size: .
CDR3 protein: CASSLSTSGGGNEQFF
CDR3 DNA: TGCGCCAGCAGCTTATCAACTAGCGGGGGGGGCAATGAGCAGTTCTTC

J gene: TRBJ2-2
V gene: TRBV5-1
D gene: TRBD1
clone size: .
CDR3 protein: CASSLEGQGHTGELFF
CDR3 DNA: TGCGCCAGCAGCTTGGAGGGACAGGGCCACACCGGGGAGCTGTTTTTT

J gene: TRBJ1-1
V gene: TRBV2
D gene: TRBD1
clone size: .
CDR3 protein: CASSDLGTGDGGEAFF
CDR3 DNA: TGTGCCAGCAGTGACCTTGGGACAGGGGACGGTGGTGAAGCTTTCTTT

J gene: TRBJ2-1
V gene: TRBV6-5
D gene: TRBD2
clone size: once
CDR3 protein: CASSYSASGSYNEQFF
CDR3 DNA: TGTGCCAGCAGTTACTCCGCTAGCGGGTCGTACAATGAGCAGTTCTTC

J gene: TRBJ1-3
V gene: TRBV5-1
D gene: TRBD1
clone size: .
CDR3 protein: CASSWTGPSTGNTIYF
CDR3 DNA: TGCGCCAGCAGCTGGACAGGGCCTTCCACTGGAAACACCATATATTTT

J gene: TRBJ1-2
V gene: TRBV25-1
D gene: .
clone size: few
CDR3 protein: CASSERRGSNYGYTF
CDR3 DNA: TGTGCCAGCAGTGAACGGAGGGGTTCTAACTATGGCTACACCTTC

J gene: TRBJ2-7
V gene: TRBV21-1
D gene: .
clone size: .
CDR3 protein: CASSKPHIGQGLEQYF
CDR3 DNA: TGTGCCAGCAGCAAACCTCATATTGGACAGGGACTCGAGCAGTACTTC

J gene: TRBJ2-2
V gene: TRBV6-5
D gene: TRBD2
clone size: .
CDR3 protein: CATSRPGLSGELFF
CDR3 DNA: TGTGCCACTTCACGACCGGGACTATCCGGGGAGCTGTTTTTT

J gene: TRBJ2-3
V gene: TRBV14
D gene: TRBD2
clone size: .
CDR3 protein: CASSQYIGLASKADTQYF
CDR3 DNA: TGTGCCAGCAGCCAATATATTGGACTAGCATCCAAGGCAGATACGCAGTATTTT

J gene: TRBJ1-5
V gene: TRBV28
D gene: TRBD1
clone size: .
CDR3 protein: CASNAGQGARQPQHF
CDR3 DNA: TGTGCCAGCAATGCAGGACAGGGGGCTAGACAGCCCCAGCATTTT

J gene: TRBJ2-1
V gene: TRBV7-2
D gene: .
clone size: .
CDR3 protein: CASSVGGEQFF
CDR3 DNA: TGTGCCAGCAGTGTGGGGGGTGAGCAGTTCTTC

J gene: TRBJ2-1
V gene: TRBV6-5
D gene: .
clone size: .
CDR3 protein: CASRGAGNEQFF
CDR3 DNA: TGTGCCAGCAGGGGGGCAGGGAATGAGCAGTTCTTC

J gene: TRBJ2-1
V gene: TRBV6-5
D gene: TRBD2
clone size: .
CDR3 protein: CASRKTSGSWEQFF
CDR3 DNA: TGTGCCAGCAGGAAAACTAGCGGGAGTTGGGAGCAGTTCTTC

J gene: TRBJ2-3
V gene: TRBV29-1
D gene: TRBD2
clone size: .
CDR3 protein: CSVAGLAQYF
CDR3 DNA: TGCAGCGTTGCGGGACTAGCGCAGTATTTT